The clone carrying this TCR beta chain was detected ten times or more. Its antigen remains unidentified. The source of the sample is a study of immune heterogeneity within non-small cell lung tumors. Study-level results: Clonotypes of T-cell receptor beta found at high frequency were largely distinct between individual patients. Local tumor mutational burden, with an R of about 0.33, correlated moderately but significantly with local T-cell clonality. Recurrence of the same dominant CDR3 beta clonotypes was seen across tumor sites within a patient, and site-unique high-frequency clones were present alongside them.

Template input was genomic DNA from bulk tumor (600 ng per sample). Several widely spaced biopsies per primary tumor were taken during surgery. With untreated, newly diagnosed non-small cell lung cancer, the patients went on to undergo curative surgery. TCR beta CDR3 regions came from multiplex PCR with 32 forward V and 13 reverse J primers. In TCRdb, the multiplex PCR reads were re-called with MiXCR into one record per CDR3 protein. The sample yields around 29,000 distinct CDR3 sequences, around 30% seen once. CDR3 length: 16 residues. V was clipped by 2 bases and J by 6 bases, with 14 bases between them. Germline V gene sequence: CDR1 SGHNT, CDR2 YENEEA.

The chain recombines TRBV11-3 with TRBJ1-6, with a weak D call TRBD1 (5 bases). The TCR sequence derives from a man in his forties with non-small cell lung cancer. Sequencing was carried out using lung tumor tissue. The CDR3 loop is CASSLPRGRVNSPLHF. The CDR3 DNA is TGTGCCAGCAGCTTACCGAGGGGAAGGGTTAATTCACCCCTCCACTTT.